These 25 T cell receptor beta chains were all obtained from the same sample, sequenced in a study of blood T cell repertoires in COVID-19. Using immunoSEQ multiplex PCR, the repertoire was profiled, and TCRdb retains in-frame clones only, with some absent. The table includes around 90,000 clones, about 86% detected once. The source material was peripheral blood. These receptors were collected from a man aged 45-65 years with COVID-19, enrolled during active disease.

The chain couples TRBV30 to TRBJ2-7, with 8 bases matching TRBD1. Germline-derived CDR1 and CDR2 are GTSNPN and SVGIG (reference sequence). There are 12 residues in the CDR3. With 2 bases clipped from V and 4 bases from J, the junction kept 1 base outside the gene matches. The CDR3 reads CAWSRTGYEQYF. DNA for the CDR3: TGTGCCTGGAGTAGGACAGGGTACGAGCAGTACTTC.

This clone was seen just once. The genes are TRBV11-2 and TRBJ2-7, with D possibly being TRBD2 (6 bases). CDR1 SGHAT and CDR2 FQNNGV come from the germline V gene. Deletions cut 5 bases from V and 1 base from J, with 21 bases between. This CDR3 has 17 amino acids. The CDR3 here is CASSPRSQRAASYEQYF. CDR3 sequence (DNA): TGTGCCAGCAGCCCCCGATCCCAGCGGGCCGCATCCTACGAGCAGTACTTC.

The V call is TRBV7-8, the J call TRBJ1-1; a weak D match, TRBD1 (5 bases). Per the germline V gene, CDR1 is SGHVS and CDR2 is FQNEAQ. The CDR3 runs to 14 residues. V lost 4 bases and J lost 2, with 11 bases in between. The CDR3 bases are TGTGCCAGCAGCTCAAGGACACTCAACACTGAAGCTTTCTTT. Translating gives CASSSRTLNTEAFF.

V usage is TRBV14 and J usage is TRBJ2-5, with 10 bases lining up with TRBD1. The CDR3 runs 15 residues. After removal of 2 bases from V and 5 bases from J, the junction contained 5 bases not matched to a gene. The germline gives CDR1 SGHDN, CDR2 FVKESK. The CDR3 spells CASSQPTGGFETQYF. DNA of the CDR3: TGTGCCAGCAGCCAACCGACAGGGGGCTTCGAGACCCAGTACTTC.

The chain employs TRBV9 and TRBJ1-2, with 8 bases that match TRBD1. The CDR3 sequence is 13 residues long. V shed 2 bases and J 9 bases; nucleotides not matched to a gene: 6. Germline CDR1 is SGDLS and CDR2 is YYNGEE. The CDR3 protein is CASSVRDRNRYTF. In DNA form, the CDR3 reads TGTGCCAGCAGCGTTAGGGACAGGAACCGCTACACCTTC.

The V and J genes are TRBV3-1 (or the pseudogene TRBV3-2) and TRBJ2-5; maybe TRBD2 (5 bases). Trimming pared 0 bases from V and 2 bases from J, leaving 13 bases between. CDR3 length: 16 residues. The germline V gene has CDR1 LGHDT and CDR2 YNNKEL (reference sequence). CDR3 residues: CASSQDGLASQETQYF. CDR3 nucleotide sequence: TGTGCCAGCAGCCAAGATGGGCTAGCTTCACAAGAGACCCAGTACTTC.

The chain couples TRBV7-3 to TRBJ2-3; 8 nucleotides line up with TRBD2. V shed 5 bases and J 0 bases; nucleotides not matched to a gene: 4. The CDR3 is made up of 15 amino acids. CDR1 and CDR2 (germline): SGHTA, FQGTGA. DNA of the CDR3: TGTGCCAGCAGCCTAGCGGGCCGTAGCACAGATACGCAGTATTTT. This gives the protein CASSLAGRSTDTQYF.

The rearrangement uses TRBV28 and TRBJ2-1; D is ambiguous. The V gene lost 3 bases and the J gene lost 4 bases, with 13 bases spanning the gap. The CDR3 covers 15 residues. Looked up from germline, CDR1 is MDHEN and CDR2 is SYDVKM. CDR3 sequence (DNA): TGTGCCAGCAGTTTCAGGCAAGCCATATACAATGAGCAGTTCTTC. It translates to CASSFRQAIYNEQFF.

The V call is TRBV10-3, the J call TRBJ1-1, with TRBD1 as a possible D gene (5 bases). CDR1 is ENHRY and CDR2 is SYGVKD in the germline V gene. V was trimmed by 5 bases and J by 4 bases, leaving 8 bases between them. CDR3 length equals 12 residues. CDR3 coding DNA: TGTGCCATCAGTACAGGTGGCACTGAAGCTTTCTTT. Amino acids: CAISTGGTEAFF.

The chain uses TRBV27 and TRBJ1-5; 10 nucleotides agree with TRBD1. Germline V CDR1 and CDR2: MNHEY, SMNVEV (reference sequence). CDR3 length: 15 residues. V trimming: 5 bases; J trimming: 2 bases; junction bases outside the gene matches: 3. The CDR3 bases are TGTGCCAGCAGTCCGGGGACAGGGGGCAATCAGCCCCAGCATTTT. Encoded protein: CASSPGTGGNQPQHF.

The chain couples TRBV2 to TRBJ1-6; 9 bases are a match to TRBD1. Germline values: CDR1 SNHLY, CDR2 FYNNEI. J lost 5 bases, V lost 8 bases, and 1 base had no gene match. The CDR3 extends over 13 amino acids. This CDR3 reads CASGTGNNSPLHF. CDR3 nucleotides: TGTGCCAGCGGGACAGGGAATAATTCACCCCTCCACTTT. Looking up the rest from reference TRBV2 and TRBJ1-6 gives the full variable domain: EPEVTQTPSHQVTQMGQEVILRCVPISNHLYFYWYRQILGQKVEFLVSFYNNEISEKSEIFDDQFSVERPDGSNFTLKIRSTKLEDSAMYFCASGTGNNSPLHFGNGTRLTVT.

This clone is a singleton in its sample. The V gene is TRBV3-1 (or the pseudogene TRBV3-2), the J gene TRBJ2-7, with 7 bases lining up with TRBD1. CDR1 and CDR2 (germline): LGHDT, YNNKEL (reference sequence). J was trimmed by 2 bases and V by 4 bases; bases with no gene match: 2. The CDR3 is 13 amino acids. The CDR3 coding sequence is TGTGCCAGCAGCCGACAGGGTCCCTACGAGCAGTACTTC. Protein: CASSRQGPYEQYF.

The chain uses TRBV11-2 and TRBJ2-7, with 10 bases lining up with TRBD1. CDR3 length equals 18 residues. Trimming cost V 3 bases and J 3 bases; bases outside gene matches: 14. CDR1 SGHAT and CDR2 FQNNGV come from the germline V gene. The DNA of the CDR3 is TGTGCCAGCAGCTTTCTCGACAGGGGGCGAAATAAAGACTACGAGCAGTACTTC. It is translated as CASSFLDRGRNKDYEQYF. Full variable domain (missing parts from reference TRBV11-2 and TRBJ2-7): EAGVAQSPRYKIIEKRQSVAFWCNPISGHATLYWYQQILGQGPKLLIQFQNNGVVDDSQLPKDRFSAERLKGVDSTLKIQPAKLEDSAVYLCASSFLDRGRNKDYEQYFGPGTRLTVT.

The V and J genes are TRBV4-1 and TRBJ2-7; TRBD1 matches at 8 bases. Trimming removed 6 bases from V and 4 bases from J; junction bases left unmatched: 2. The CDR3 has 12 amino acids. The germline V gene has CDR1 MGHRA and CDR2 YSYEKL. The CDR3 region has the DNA TGCGCCAGCAGAGGACAGGGTTACGAGCAGTACTTC. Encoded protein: CASRGQGYEQYF.

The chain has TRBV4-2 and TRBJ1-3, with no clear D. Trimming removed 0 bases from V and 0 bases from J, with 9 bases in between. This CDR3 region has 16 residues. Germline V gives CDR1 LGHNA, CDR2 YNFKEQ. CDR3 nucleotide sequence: TGTGCCAGCAGCCAAGATCTGGCGGGCTCTGGAAACACCATATATTTT. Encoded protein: CASSQDLAGSGNTIYF.

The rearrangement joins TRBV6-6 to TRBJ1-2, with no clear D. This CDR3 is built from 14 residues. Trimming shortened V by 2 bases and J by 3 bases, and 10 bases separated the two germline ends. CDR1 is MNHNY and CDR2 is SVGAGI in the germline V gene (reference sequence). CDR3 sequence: CASSYVGADYGYTF. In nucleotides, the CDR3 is TGTGCCAGCAGTTACGTTGGCGCGGACTATGGCTACACCTTC.

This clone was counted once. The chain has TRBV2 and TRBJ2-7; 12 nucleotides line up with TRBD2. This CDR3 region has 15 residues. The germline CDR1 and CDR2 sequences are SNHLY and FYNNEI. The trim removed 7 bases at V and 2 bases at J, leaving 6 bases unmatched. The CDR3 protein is CASTQRLAGAYEQYF. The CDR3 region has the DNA TGTGCCAGCACCCAAAGACTAGCGGGGGCCTACGAGCAGTACTTC.

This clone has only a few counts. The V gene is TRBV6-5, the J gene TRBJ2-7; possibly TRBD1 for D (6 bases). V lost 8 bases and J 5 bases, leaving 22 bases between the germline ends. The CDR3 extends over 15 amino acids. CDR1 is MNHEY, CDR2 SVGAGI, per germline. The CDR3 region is CASGRPDRRINEQYF. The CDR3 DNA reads TGTGCCAGCGGTAGACCAGACAGGCGAATTAACGAGCAGTACTTC.

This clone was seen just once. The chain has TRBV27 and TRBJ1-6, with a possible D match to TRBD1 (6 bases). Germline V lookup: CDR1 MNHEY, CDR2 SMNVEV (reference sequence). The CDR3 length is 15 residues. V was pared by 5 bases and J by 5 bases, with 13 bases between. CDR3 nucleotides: TGTGCCAGCAGTGCCTACAGGGATAATAATTCACCCCTCCACTTT. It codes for CASSAYRDNNSPLHF.

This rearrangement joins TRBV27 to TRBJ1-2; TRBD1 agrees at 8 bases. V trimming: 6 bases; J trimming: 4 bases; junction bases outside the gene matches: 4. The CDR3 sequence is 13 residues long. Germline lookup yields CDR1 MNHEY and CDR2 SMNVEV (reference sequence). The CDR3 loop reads CASRPGTGYGYTF. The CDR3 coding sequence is TGTGCCAGCAGGCCCGGGACAGGCTATGGCTACACCTTC.

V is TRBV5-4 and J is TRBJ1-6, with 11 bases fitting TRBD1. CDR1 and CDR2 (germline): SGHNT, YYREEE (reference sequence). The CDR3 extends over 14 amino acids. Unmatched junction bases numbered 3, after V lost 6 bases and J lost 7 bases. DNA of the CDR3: TGTGCCAGCAACCGGGACAGGGGGAATTCACCCCTCCACTTT. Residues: CASNRDRGNSPLHF.

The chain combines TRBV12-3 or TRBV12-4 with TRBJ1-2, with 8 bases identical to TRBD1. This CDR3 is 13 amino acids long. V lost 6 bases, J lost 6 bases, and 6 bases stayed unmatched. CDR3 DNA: TGTGCCAGCAGCCCCCAGGGGGCGAATGGCTACACCTTC. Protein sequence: CASSPQGANGYTF.

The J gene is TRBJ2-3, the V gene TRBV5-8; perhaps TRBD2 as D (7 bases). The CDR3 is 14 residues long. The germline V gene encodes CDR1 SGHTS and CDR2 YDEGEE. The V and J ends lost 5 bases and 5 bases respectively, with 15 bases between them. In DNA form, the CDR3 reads TGTGCCAGCAGATTCGGGCGGGGGCAAGATACGCAGTATTTT. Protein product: CASRFGRGQDTQYF. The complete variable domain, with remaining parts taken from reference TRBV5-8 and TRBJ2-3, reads EAGVTQSPTHLIKTRGQQATLRCSPISGHTSVYWYQQALGLGLQFLLWYDEGEERNRGNFPPRFSGRQFPNYSSELNVNALELEDSALYLCASRFGRGQDTQYFGPGTRLTVL.

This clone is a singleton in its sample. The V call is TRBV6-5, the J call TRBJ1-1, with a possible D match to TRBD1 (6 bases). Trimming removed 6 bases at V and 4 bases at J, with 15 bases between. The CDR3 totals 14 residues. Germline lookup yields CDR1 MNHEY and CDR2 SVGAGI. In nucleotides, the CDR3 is TGTGCCAGCAGCAGGGCAGGGGCCAGCACTGAAGCTTTCTTT. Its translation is CASSRAGASTEAFF.

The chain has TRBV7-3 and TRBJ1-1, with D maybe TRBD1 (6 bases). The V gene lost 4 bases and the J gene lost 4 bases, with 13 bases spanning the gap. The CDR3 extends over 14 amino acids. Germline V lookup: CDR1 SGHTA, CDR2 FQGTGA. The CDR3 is CASSSHRESTEAFF. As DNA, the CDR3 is TGTGCCAGCAGCTCACACAGGGAGAGCACTGAAGCTTTCTTT. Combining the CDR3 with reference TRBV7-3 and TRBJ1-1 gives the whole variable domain GAGVSQTPSNKVTEKGKYVELRCDPISGHTALYWYRQSLGQGPEFLIYFQGTGAADDSGLPNDRFFAVRPEGSVSTLKIQRTERGDSAVYLCASSSHRESTEAFFGQGTRLTVV.